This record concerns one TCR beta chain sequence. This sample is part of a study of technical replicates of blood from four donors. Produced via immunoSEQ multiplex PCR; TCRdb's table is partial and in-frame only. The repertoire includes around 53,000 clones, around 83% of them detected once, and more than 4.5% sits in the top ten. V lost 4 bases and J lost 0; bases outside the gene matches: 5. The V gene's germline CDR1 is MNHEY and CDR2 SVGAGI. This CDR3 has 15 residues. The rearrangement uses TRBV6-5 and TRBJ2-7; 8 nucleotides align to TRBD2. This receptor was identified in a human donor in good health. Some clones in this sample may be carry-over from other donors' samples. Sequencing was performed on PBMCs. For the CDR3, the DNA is TGTGCCAGCAGTTGGCTAGCGGGCGCCTCCTACGAGCAGTACTTC. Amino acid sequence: CASSWLAGASYEQYF.